This passage covers 20 T cell receptor beta chains from one sample sequenced in a study of T cell responses to AZD1222 COVID-19 vaccine. Here immunoSEQ multiplex PCR was the method, and the copy in TCRdb shows in-frame clones only, minus some. The repertoire holds approximately 180,000 clones, with roughly 92% as singletons. This sample comprised peripheral blood, obtained on day 0 of AZD1222 vaccination. The receptors here all came from an adult in good health.

The rearrangement uses TRBV4-1 and TRBJ2-7; tentative D call: TRBD1 (6 bases). The V end lost 5 bases, the J end lost 1 base, and 9 bases lay between the germline ends. Germline V gives CDR1 MGHRA, CDR2 YSYEKL. This CDR3 has 13 residues. The CDR3 is CASSRGGSYEQYF. CDR3 DNA: TGCGCCAGCAGCAGAGGGGGTTCCTACGAGCAGTACTTC.

CDR3 coding DNA: TGTGCCAGTAGTCGCGGAACCCTTTTAGGTCGTTCTGGGGCCAACGTCCTGACTTTC. Protein: CASSRGTLLGRSGANVLTF. The rearrangement joins TRBV19 to TRBJ2-6; no clear D. V was pared by 5 bases and J by 1 base, with 21 bases between. Germline CDR1 reads LNHDA; CDR2 reads SQIVND (reference sequence). The CDR3 is made up of 19 amino acids.

This chain connects TRBV6-5 to TRBJ2-1; unclear D gene. Germline V gives CDR1 MNHEY, CDR2 SVGAGI. The CDR3 is 13 amino acids. V lost 0 bases, J lost 7 bases, and 7 bases lay in between. CDR3: CASSYSRHNEQFF. As DNA, the CDR3 is TGTGCCAGCAGTTACTCTAGGCATAATGAGCAGTTCTTC.

The rearrangement joins TRBV5-1 to TRBJ2-1; 9 bases fit TRBD2. The ends lost 0 bases at V and 6 bases at J; junction bases unmatched: 4. Germline V gene lookup returns CDR1 SGHRS and CDR2 YFSETQ. This CDR3 contains 15 residues. Here the CDR3 DNA reads TGCGCCAGCAGCTTGGGCGCGGGGGGGCTCAATGAGCAGTTCTTC. Its protein is CASSLGAGGLNEQFF.

This sequence joins TRBV29-1 and TRBJ1-2; D uncertain. Trimming removed 2 bases from V and 8 bases from J, with 12 bases in between. The germline V gene has CDR1 SQVTM and CDR2 ANQGSEA. CDR3 length: 12 amino acids. The CDR3, as DNA: TGCAGCGTTGAATTTGGCAGCCGGGGCTACACCTTC. Translating it yields CSVEFGSRGYTF.

The chain is built from TRBV5-6 and TRBJ1-1; 7 bases are shared with TRBD1. The V gene end was trimmed by 2 bases and the J gene end by 7 bases; junction bases not matched to a gene: 8. CDR1 and CDR2 from the germline V gene are SGHDT and YYEEEE. This CDR3 spans 14 amino acids. CDR3 bases: TGTGCCAGCAGCTTTGACAGGGTATCGAGTGAAGCTTTCTTT. It specifies CASSFDRVSSEAFF.

This chain links TRBV4-1 with TRBJ1-1; the match to TRBD1 covers 9 bases. This CDR3 is 14 amino acids long. CDR1 is MGHRA, CDR2 YSYEKL, per germline. With 0 bases clipped from V and 7 bases from J, the junction kept 3 bases outside the gene matches. CDR3 sequence (DNA): TGCGCCAGCAGCCAAGAGGGACAGGGCCGTGAAGCTTTCTTT. This gives the protein CASSQEGQGREAFF.

The rearrangement links TRBV21-1 to TRBJ1-5. TRBV21-1 is termed a pseudogene. The CDR3 loop spans 14 amino acids. The CDR3 sequence is CASSKERSNQPQHF. The CDR3 region has the DNA TGTGCCAGCAGCAAAGAACGGAGCAATCAGCCCCAGCATTTT.

This chain joins TRBV6-5 and TRBJ1-1, with a weak D call TRBD1 (5 bases). V gave up 2 bases and J gave up 3 bases, with 7 bases separating them. This CDR3 comprises 13 residues. CDR1 and CDR2 from the germline V gene are MNHEY and SVGAGI. This CDR3 is CASSYGADTEAFF. The DNA for the CDR3 is TGTGCCAGCAGTTACGGGGCGGACACTGAAGCTTTCTTT.

The chain combines TRBV4-2 with TRBJ2-1; D is ambiguous. V lost 4 bases, J lost 8 bases, and 12 bases lay in between. Germline assignment: CDR1 LGHNA and CDR2 YNFKEQ. The CDR3 runs 13 residues. The DNA of the CDR3 is TGTGCCAGCAGCCGCGCACTTGGGGATGAGCAGTTCTTC. Its protein is CASSRALGDEQFF.

The V gene is TRBV18, the J gene TRBJ2-7; D is undetermined. Germline assignment: CDR1 KGHSH and CDR2 LQKENI. There are 15 residues in the CDR3. V was shortened by 6 bases and J by 2 bases, with 17 bases between the two germline ends. DNA of the CDR3: TGTGCCAGCTCTTTCCAGTCCCCTGGGGCCTACGAGCAGTACTTC. Its translation: CASSFQSPGAYEQYF.

This clone was detected once. The chain carries TRBV2 and TRBJ1-2, with D unresolved. CDR3 size: 13 residues. Germline V gene lookup returns CDR1 SNHLY and CDR2 FYNNEI. The V end was cut by 4 bases, the J end by 8 bases, with 14 bases between. CDR3 DNA: TGTGCCAGCAGTGTGGAAACTCCCCAGGGCTACACCTTC. Translated: CASSVETPQGYTF.

The J gene is TRBJ2-1, the V gene TRBV6-4; D is tentatively TRBD1 or TRBD2 (6 bases each). CDR1 and CDR2 from the germline V gene are MRHNA and SNTAGT. The CDR3 has 17 amino acids. Trimming removed 3 bases at V and 3 bases at J, with 18 bases between. CDR3 nucleotides: TGTGCCAGCAGTGAGGGGGGACACCGCTTAGGCTACAATGAGCAGTTCTTC. Translation gives CASSEGGHRLGYNEQFF.

This sequence joins TRBV18 and TRBJ2-7; 8 bases line up with TRBD1. Germline assignment: CDR1 KGHSH and CDR2 LQKENI. The CDR3 is 14 amino acids. V trimming: 3 bases; J trimming: 4 bases; junction bases outside the gene matches: 5. The CDR3 here is CASSPGTGRYEQYF. The CDR3 DNA reads as TGTGCCAGCTCACCCGGGACAGGTCGATACGAGCAGTACTTC.

The chain employs TRBV28 and TRBJ1-2; D is possibly TRBD1 (6 bases). The CDR3 loop spans 14 amino acids. Trimming pared 6 bases from V and 0 bases from J, leaving 11 bases between. Germline CDR1 MDHEN, CDR2 SYDVKM. The CDR3 region is CASSPTGPNYGYTF. The DNA of the CDR3 is TGTGCCAGCAGCCCCACAGGGCCTAACTATGGCTACACCTTC.

This chain uses TRBV11-2 with TRBJ2-3; TRBD2 matches 8 bases. This CDR3 is 16 amino acids long. CDR1 and CDR2 (germline): SGHAT, FQNNGV. V dropped 1 base and J dropped 4; count of bases not matched to a gene: 7. CDR3 in amino acids: CASSLVAGGAADTQYF. In DNA, the CDR3 is TGTGCCAGCAGCTTAGTGGCGGGAGGTGCCGCAGATACGCAGTATTTT. Filled out from reference TRBV11-2 and TRBJ2-3, the complete variable domain reads EAGVAQSPRYKIIEKRQSVAFWCNPISGHATLYWYQQILGQGPKLLIQFQNNGVVDDSQLPKDRFSAERLKGVDSTLKIQPAKLEDSAVYLCASSLVAGGAADTQYFGPGTRLTVL.

Comments on this clone: Other DNA sequences from this sample encode an identical CDR3 as well. V gene TRBV19 combines with J gene TRBJ1-5, with TRBD1 matching 9 bases. Trimming at V came to 3 bases and at J to 3 bases, leaving 3 bases not matched to a gene. There are 15 residues in the CDR3. CDR1 and CDR2 (germline): LNHDA, SQIVND (reference sequence). The CDR3 reads CASSIGDRVNQPQHF. CDR3 nucleotide sequence: TGTGCCAGTAGTATCGGGGACAGGGTCAATCAGCCCCAGCATTTT.

The CDR3 is CASSVVSGETQYF. For the CDR3, the DNA is TGTGCCAGCAGCGTAGTAAGCGGGGAGACCCAGTACTTC. The chain couples TRBV9 to TRBJ2-5; the D gene is possibly TRBD2 (6 bases). There are 13 residues in the CDR3. From germline, CDR1 is SGDLS and CDR2 YYNGEE. Trimming removed 0 bases from V and 5 bases from J, with 8 bases in between.

The CDR3 reads CASSVSPDSYNEQFF. The CDR3, as DNA: TGTGCCAGCAGCGTGTCGCCGGATTCCTACAATGAGCAGTTCTTC. The chain is built from TRBV9 and TRBJ2-1; D remains unclear. This CDR3 region has 15 residues. The germline V gene encodes CDR1 SGDLS and CDR2 YYNGEE. V was clipped by 2 bases and J by 1 base, with 10 bases between them.

This clone has just one count. The chain carries TRBV7-9 and TRBJ1-6, with 7 bases identical to TRBD1. The CDR3 has 15 residues. V gave up 5 bases and J gave up 7 bases; unmatched junction bases: 8. Germline V gene lookup returns CDR1 SEHNR and CDR2 FQNEAQ (reference sequence). This CDR3 reads CASSIWDSGNSPLHF. CDR3 nucleotides: TGTGCCAGCAGCATTTGGGACAGCGGGAATTCACCCCTCCACTTT.